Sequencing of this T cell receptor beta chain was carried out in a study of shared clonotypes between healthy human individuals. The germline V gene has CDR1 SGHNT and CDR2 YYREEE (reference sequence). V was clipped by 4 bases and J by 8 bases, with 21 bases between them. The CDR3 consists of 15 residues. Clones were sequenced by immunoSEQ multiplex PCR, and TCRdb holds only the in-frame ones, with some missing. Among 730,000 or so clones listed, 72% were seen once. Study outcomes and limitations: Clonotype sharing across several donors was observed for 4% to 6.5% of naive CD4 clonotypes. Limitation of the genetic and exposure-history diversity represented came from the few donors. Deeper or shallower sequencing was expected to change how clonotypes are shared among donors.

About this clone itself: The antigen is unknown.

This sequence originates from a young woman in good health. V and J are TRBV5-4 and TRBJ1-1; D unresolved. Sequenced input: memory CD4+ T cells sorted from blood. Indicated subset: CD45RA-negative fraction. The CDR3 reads CASSQDGPIRSEAFF. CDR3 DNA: TGTGCCAGCAGCCAAGATGGTCCCATAAGATCCGAAGCTTTCTTT.